A selection of T cell receptor beta chains follows, all from one sample in a study of T cells in Graves' hyperthyroidism and ophthalmopathy. TCRdb analysed the multiplex PCR reads with MiXCR anew, one entry per CDR3 protein. The sample holds roughly 380,000 distinct CDR3 sequences, 19% seen once. The sequenced sample was blood. Receptors were obtained from a young woman with Graves' hyperthyroidism. The conserved cysteine and the conserved F or W are not part of the CDR3 here. Fields, in order: V gene, D gene, J gene, CDR3 protein. The D gene is left open where the match is weak.

V gene: TRBV24-1
D gene: .
J gene: TRBJ1-5
CDR3 protein: ATSDPRTPGSQPQH

V gene: TRBV20-1
D gene: .
J gene: TRBJ1-2
CDR3 protein: SASAPGNYGYT

V gene: TRBV5-6
D gene: .
J gene: TRBJ1-2
CDR3 protein: ASSLVAPPANYGYT

V gene: TRBV5-1
D gene: .
J gene: TRBJ2-5
CDR3 protein: ASSTTGPQRETQY

V gene: TRBV12-3/TRBV12-4
D gene: .
J gene: TRBJ1-2
CDR3 protein: ASSGNNYGYT

V gene: TRBV27
D gene: .
J gene: TRBJ1-6
CDR3 protein: ASNQGTYNSPLH

V gene: TRBV15
D gene: .
J gene: TRBJ1-1
CDR3 protein: ATSRDRGITEAF

V gene: TRBV2
D gene: .
J gene: TRBJ2-7
CDR3 protein: ASRTRSGDPYEQY

V gene: TRBV6-4
D gene: TRBD2
J gene: TRBJ2-7
CDR3 protein: ASGTSGSYEQY

V gene: TRBV19
D gene: .
J gene: TRBJ1-5
CDR3 protein: ASSIKGHRVSYQPQH

V gene: TRBV28
D gene: .
J gene: TRBJ2-2
CDR3 protein: AISRGLTGELF

V gene: TRBV20-1
D gene: .
J gene: TRBJ1-1
CDR3 protein: SARVSRGRWTEAF

V gene: TRBV29-1
D gene: .
J gene: TRBJ2-7
CDR3 protein: SGLGTDTYEQY

V gene: TRBV12-3/TRBV12-4
D gene: .
J gene: TRBJ2-2
CDR3 protein: ASRRGWGTTGELF

V gene: TRBV27
D gene: TRBD1
J gene: TRBJ2-2
CDR3 protein: ASSPSDRDNTGELF

V gene: TRBV12-3/TRBV12-4
D gene: TRBD1
J gene: TRBJ2-2
CDR3 protein: ASRSGTGRTGELF

V gene: TRBV7-3
D gene: TRBD1
J gene: TRBJ1-1
CDR3 protein: ASSFWVYRGVDTEAF

V gene: TRBV5-1
D gene: .
J gene: TRBJ1-1
CDR3 protein: ASSLALGVNTEAF

V gene: TRBV12-3/TRBV12-4
D gene: .
J gene: TRBJ1-2
CDR3 protein: ASSLDLPYGYT

V gene: TRBV27
D gene: TRBD1
J gene: TRBJ1-2
CDR3 protein: ASSFAGGPNYGYT

V gene: TRBV7-2
D gene: .
J gene: TRBJ2-7
CDR3 protein: ASSLGVGVQY

V gene: TRBV15
D gene: .
J gene: TRBJ1-5
CDR3 protein: ATSRWTQAGNQPQH

V gene: TRBV27
D gene: .
J gene: TRBJ1-1
CDR3 protein: ASSLGMNTEAC

V gene: TRBV27
D gene: TRBD1
J gene: TRBJ1-5
CDR3 protein: ASSWTGGQPQH